The TCR beta chain described here comes from a study of shared clonotypes between healthy human individuals. Study-wide points: Naive CD4 clonotypes overlapped across a handful of donors at roughly 5%. Larger estimated richness was generally recorded for naive subsets relative to memory subsets. Expectations were that clonotype sharing among donors would be affected by sequencing depth.

The CDR3 sequence is 14 residues long. After removal of 5 bases from V and 1 base from J, the junction contained 3 bases not matched to a gene. Germline values: CDR1 MNHEY, CDR2 SVGAGI. Splitting of each subset's genomic DNA was done evenly across several immunoSEQ plates. The table came from immunoSEQ multiplex PCR; TCRdb's copy has only in-frame clones and leaves some out. The sample has over 950,000 clones, approximately 75% seen once. Regarding this clone: Its antigen is unidentified. This sample also contains other DNA sequences that code for the same CDR3.

The sequence was obtained from a man aged 18 to 35 in good health. Some clones in this sample may be carry-over from other donors' samples. The V and J genes are TRBV6-5 and TRBJ2-7, with 9 bases aligning to TRBD1. The sequenced sample was memory CD4+ T cells from PBMCs. Indicated subset: CD45RA-negative fraction. CDR3 sequence reads: CASSRQGVSYEQYF. Written as DNA, the CDR3 is TGTGCCAGCAGTCGACAGGGGGTTTCCTACGAGCAGTACTTC.